A single T cell receptor beta chain is shown here with its context. Its target is not known. Losses at the gene ends were 7 bases for V and 4 bases for J; bases not matched to a gene: 4. Germline V gives CDR1 LNHDA, CDR2 SQIVND (reference sequence). The CDR3 is 13 residues long. TCRdb's copy holds only in-frame clones and misses some; the assay was immunoSEQ multiplex PCR. The sample includes approximately 740,000 clones, over 65% of them seen just once. This entry is derived from a study of shared clonotypes between healthy human individuals. Study-level findings and limits: Clonotypes shared by all four sorted-subset donors had higher generation probabilities than non-shared clonotypes.

The J gene is TRBJ2-1, the V gene TRBV19; 7 nucleotides agree with TRBD2. Sequencing input: memory CD4+ T cells sorted from blood. Subset denoted: CD45RA-negative fraction. The receptor was isolated from a woman between 25 and 40 years old in good health. CDR3 residues: CASIGTNYNEQFF. Here the CDR3 DNA reads TGTGCCAGTATCGGGACTAATTACAATGAGCAGTTCTTC. The full variable domain, its missing parts supplied by reference TRBV19 and TRBJ2-1, is DGGITQSPKYLFRKEGQNVTLSCEQNLNHDAMYWYRQDPGQGLRLIYYSQIVNDFQKGDIAEGYSVSREKKESFPLTVTSAQKNPTAFYLCASIGTNYNEQFFGPGTRLTVL.